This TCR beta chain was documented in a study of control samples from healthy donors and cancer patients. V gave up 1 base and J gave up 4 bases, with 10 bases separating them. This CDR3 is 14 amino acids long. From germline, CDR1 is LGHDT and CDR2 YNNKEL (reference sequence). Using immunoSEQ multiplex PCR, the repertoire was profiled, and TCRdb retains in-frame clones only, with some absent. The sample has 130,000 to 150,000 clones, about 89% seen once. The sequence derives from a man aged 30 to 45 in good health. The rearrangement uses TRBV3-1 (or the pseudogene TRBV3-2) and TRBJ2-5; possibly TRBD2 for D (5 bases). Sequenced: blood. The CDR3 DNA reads TGTGCCAGCAGCCAAGCCGCGGAGGTAGAGACCCAGTACTTC. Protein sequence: CASSQAAEVETQYF.